The clone carrying this TCR beta chain was picked up one time. The record originates from a study of blood T cell repertoires in COVID-19. Study-level background: Sites across the United States, Italy and Spain contributed samples from acute and convalescent COVID-19. PBMCs, B-cell-depleted T cells, or T cells were the source of the cDNA or gDNA that made up the material.

CDR3 length: 15 residues. Germline CDR1 reads SGHNT; CDR2 reads YYREEE (reference sequence). V was pared by 1 base and J by 0 bases, with 7 bases between. Enrolled through a virtual design, the participants were between 18 and 89 years of age and came from some 25 US areas. Donors in Cohort 3 counted as recovered after two negative PCRs, clearance, or symptom resolution. The assay was immunoSEQ multiplex PCR, and TCRdb's table has in-frame clones only and misses some. The table lists 160,000 or so clones, over 75% of them singletons. The sample taken for sequencing was PBMCs or T cells enriched from blood (not recorded which). This chain uses TRBV5-4 with TRBJ1-4; D remains unclear. The sequence came from a woman aged 50 to 60 who had recovered from COVID-19. The CDR3: CASSLHPATNEKLFF. The CDR3 DNA reads TGTGCCAGCAGCTTGCACCCAGCAACTAATGAAAAACTGTTTTTT.